The entry below gives a single T cell receptor beta chain sequence along with its context. Its antigen is unknown. The sample originates from a study of cytomegalovirus exposure and HLA in healthy donors. Turning to the study itself: A prior study identified 117 million unique TCR beta sequences from about 180 million T cells.

The V end lost 3 bases, the J end lost 6 bases, and 7 bases lay between the germline ends. The CDR3 consists of 12 residues. The V gene's germline CDR1 is KGHSH and CDR2 LQKENI. PCR amplification relied on 60 Vbeta primers (plus 13 Jbeta primers). The repertoire was sequenced with immunoSEQ multiplex PCR; TCRdb's copy has only in-frame clones and lacks some. This table has roughly 100,000 clones, 76% appearing once. Findings and caveats of the study: According to an earlier analysis, most TCR beta V segments yielded productive rearrangements about 90% or about 30% of the time. Published work reported that the classifier diagnosed cytomegalovirus status with high specificity and sensitivity.

The donors (healthy individuals) were bone marrow donors. The chain employs TRBV18 and TRBJ2-3; D is ambiguous. The TCR comes from a woman between 18 and 30 years old in good health and CMV-seropositive. Input material: PBMCs. For the CDR3, the DNA is TGTGCCAGCTCACCCACGAGCGATACGCAGTATTTT. Its translation is CASSPTSDTQYF.